The next 10 T cell receptor beta chains were all read from a single sample in a study of beta chain features in type 1 diabetes. Sequenced material consisted of expressed TCRB transcripts (all of the isolated RNA was reverse transcribed). Profiled with immunoSEQ multiplex PCR; TCRdb holds only in-frame clones, not every one. The profile covers about 220,000 clones, with approximately 11% appearing a single time and 1% to 1.5% taken by the ten largest. The sequencing input was central memory CD4+ T cells from blood. These receptors originate from a man aged 18 to 29 in good health.

This clone has a handful of counts. The rearrangement uses TRBV18 and TRBJ2-1; weak D call: TRBD2 (6 bases). Trimming removed 4 bases from V and 4 bases from J, with 8 bases in between. Germline V gives CDR1 KGHSH, CDR2 LQKENI. The CDR3 length is 13 residues. The DNA of the CDR3 is TGTGCCAGCTCACTAGCGGTTTACAATGAGCAGTTCTTC. Protein sequence: CASSLAVYNEQFF.

This clone occurred a few times. A single base separates this from a much larger clone, so it may be a read error. The rearrangement uses TRBV28 and TRBJ2-2, with a weak D call TRBD1 (5 bases). Germline-derived CDR1 and CDR2 are MDHEN and SYDVKM. Trimming stripped 7 bases from V and 4 bases from J, with 7 bases between. CDR3 length: 12 residues. The CDR3 DNA follows: TGTGCCAGCACCCAGGGCACCGGGGAGCTGTTTTTT. Translated: CASTQGTGELFF.

This clone was recorded at least ten times. The J gene is TRBJ2-4, the V gene TRBV28; 8 bases line up with TRBD2. This CDR3 has 15 residues. Germline V gives CDR1 MDHEN, CDR2 SYDVKM. V trimming: 7 bases; J trimming: 1 base; junction bases outside the gene matches: 6. The DNA for the CDR3 is TGTGCCAGCACGAGCGGGAGTCTCGCCAAAAACATTCAGTACTTC. Protein sequence: CASTSGSLAKNIQYF.

This clone was found a few times. The genes are TRBV5-1 and TRBJ2-3; D gene uncertain. The V end lost 1 base, the J end lost 4 bases, and 4 bases lay between the germline ends. Per the germline V gene, CDR1 is SGHRS and CDR2 is YFSETQ. The CDR3 spans 12 residues. The CDR3 reads CASSLFADTQYF. CDR3 in DNA: TGCGCCAGCAGCTTGTTCGCAGATACGCAGTATTTT.

This chain connects TRBV5-1 to TRBJ2-7; TRBD1 aligns across 12 bases. This CDR3 contains 18 residues. V lost 4 bases to trimming and J lost 1 base; unmatched junction nucleotides: 12. CDR1 and CDR2 from the germline V gene are SGHRS and YFSETQ. This chain's CDR3 is CASSPGTGGVLSSYEQYF. The CDR3 nucleotides read TGCGCCAGCAGCCCCGGGACAGGGGGCGTTTTGTCGTCCTACGAGCAGTACTTC.

The chain carries TRBV5-1 and TRBJ2-1; 10 bases line up with TRBD2. The CDR3 totals 14 residues. Germline V lookup: CDR1 SGHRS, CDR2 YFSETQ. The V and J ends lost 5 bases and 6 bases, in that order; junction bases with no gene match: 5. The CDR3 is CASRATSGLNEQFF. The CDR3 coding sequence is TGCGCCAGCAGGGCGACTAGCGGGCTCAATGAGCAGTTCTTC.

The chain employs TRBV4-1 and TRBJ1-5, with D tentatively TRBD1 (6 bases). In germline, CDR1 is MGHRA, CDR2 YSYEKL. The CDR3 runs to 16 residues. Trimming took off 2 bases at V and 4 bases at J, with 15 bases between the two ends. The CDR3 DNA reads TGCGCCAGCAGCCAATCCCTTAACAGGGAGAATCAGCCCCAGCATTTT. Protein product: CASSQSLNRENQPQHF.

This clone turned up a few times. The chain uses TRBV5-4 and TRBJ2-1, with TRBD1 matching 9 bases. Germline trimming cut 4 bases from V and 8 bases from J; bases unmatched to any gene: 7. The CDR3 spans 14 residues. Per germline, CDR1 SGHNT and CDR2 YYREEE (reference sequence). Here the CDR3 reads CASSTGTGLDEQFF. The CDR3 region has the DNA TGTGCCAGCAGCACCGGGACAGGGCTCGATGAGCAGTTCTTC.

This clone occurred a few times. The chain carries TRBV30 and TRBJ2-1; D is ambiguous. V gave up 0 bases and J gave up 6 bases, with 12 bases separating them. From germline, CDR1 is GTSNPN and CDR2 SVGIG (reference sequence). This CDR3 has 14 amino acids. In DNA form, the CDR3 reads TGTGCCTGGAGTGTGGCCGGTTTCGGCAATGAGCAGTTCTTC. Encoded protein: CAWSVAGFGNEQFF.

The chain is built from TRBV6-5 and TRBJ2-3, with D perhaps TRBD2 (6 bases). CDR3 length: 14 residues. Germline loops: CDR1 MNHEY, CDR2 SVGAGI. Trimming cost V 6 bases and J 6 bases, with 16 bases left between them. This chain's CDR3 is CASRPGLASDTQYF. The CDR3 DNA sequence: TGTGCCAGCAGACCGGGACTCGCCAGTGATACGCAGTATTTT.